This entry describes one T cell receptor beta chain. Its antigen is not known. The CDR3 has 16 amino acids. V dropped 0 bases and J dropped 3 bases, with 12 bases sitting between them. Germline lookup yields CDR1 MGHRA and CDR2 YSYEKL. TCRdb reprocessed the multiplex PCR reads with MiXCR, giving one entry per CDR3 protein. The table has some 31,000 distinct CDR3 sequences, less than 65% seen once; the top ten hold approximately 20%. This specimen belongs to a study of breast tumors, draining lymph nodes, adjacent tissues. Points from the study as a whole: Tumor TCR diversity was below lymph nodes but above nontumor tissue.

The receptor's source is a female donor with breast cancer. Some clones in this sample may be carry-over from other donors' samples. The rearrangement uses TRBV4-1 and TRBJ2-1; possible D gene TRBD1, 5 bases. The sample consisted of breast tumor tissue. The CDR3 loop reads CASSQDWQGNYNEQFF. In DNA, the CDR3 is TGCGCCAGCAGCCAAGATTGGCAGGGTAACTACAATGAGCAGTTCTTC.